What follows are 17 T cell receptor beta chains derived from one specimen sequenced in a study of regulatory T cells in long-lasting Graves disease. Time point given: newly diagnosed GD, antithyroid drugs for less than 3 months. PBMC-derived RNA was used for the TCR library. HTBI primers from iRepertoire and Arm-PCR of CDR3 regions yielded the TCR beta libraries. TCRdb itself ran the multiplex PCR reads through MiXCR, one entry per CDR3 protein. The data show about 560,000 distinct CDR3 sequences, more than 15% seen once. Separately, the same data were catalogued under a study of T cells in Graves' hyperthyroidism and ophthalmopathy.

Sequences were derived from peripheral blood mononuclear cells (PBMCs), sampled at new diagnosis, from a patient treated with antithyroid drugs. The receptors were gathered from a man between 18 and 29 years old with Graves disease.

The J gene is TRBJ2-1, the V gene TRBV12-3 or TRBV12-4; 11 bases match TRBD2. The ends lost 3 bases at V and 9 bases at J; junction bases unmatched: 7. This CDR3 comprises 15 residues. The DNA for the CDR3 is TGTGCCAGCAGTTTGCTACTAGCGGGAGCCACTGAGCAGTTCTTC. This gives the protein CASSLLLAGATEQFF.

The chain uses TRBV5-1 and TRBJ2-1; D remains unclear. Germline CDR1 is SGHRS and CDR2 is YFSETQ. CDR3 length equals 15 residues. Trimming removed 4 bases at V and 2 bases at J, with 13 bases between. The CDR3 reads CASSQRWLAYNEQFF. For the CDR3, the DNA is TGCGCCAGCAGCCAAAGATGGTTGGCCTACAATGAGCAGTTCTTC.

This clonotype was seen a few times. This chain uses TRBV9 with TRBJ1-1, with 10 bases matching TRBD1. The CDR3 covers 15 residues. Germline CDR1 is SGDLS and CDR2 is YYNGEE. After removal of 3 bases from V and 6 bases from J, the junction contained 8 bases not matched to a gene. CDR3 residues: CASSARDRGGPEAFF. The CDR3 DNA is TGTGCCAGCAGCGCCCGGGACAGGGGAGGTCCTGAAGCTTTCTTT. The variable domain in full, with the rest retrieved from reference TRBV9 and TRBJ1-1, is DSGVTQTPKHLITATGQRVTLRCSPRSGDLSVYWYQQSLDQGLQFLIQYYNGEERAKGNILERFSAQQFPDLHSELNLSSLELGDSALYFCASSARDRGGPEAFFGQGTRLTVV.

The V and J genes are TRBV9 and TRBJ1-5; tentative D call: TRBD1 (6 bases). V lost 3 bases and J 5 bases, leaving 12 bases between the germline ends. CDR1 is SGDLS, CDR2 YYNGEE, per germline. The length of the CDR3 is 14 residues. Here the CDR3 reads CASSGGQPYQPQHF. The CDR3 nucleotides read TGTGCCAGCAGCGGAGGACAGCCCTATCAGCCCCAGCATTTT.

The V gene is TRBV5-1, the J gene TRBJ2-5, with D unclear. This CDR3 comprises 14 residues. The V end lost 0 bases, the J end lost 1 base, and 7 bases lay between the germline ends. Germline CDR1 SGHRS, CDR2 YFSETQ. CDR3: CASSLAATQETQYF. Here the CDR3 DNA reads TGCGCCAGCAGCTTGGCAGCGACCCAAGAGACCCAGTACTTC.

This clonotype was seen many times. The chain links TRBV20-1 to TRBJ1-6; D call uncertain. With 6 bases removed from V and 8 bases from J, the gap between germline ends came to 11 bases. The CDR3 contains 12 residues. Germline CDR1 DFQATT, CDR2 SNEGSKA (reference sequence). Written as DNA, the CDR3 is TGCAGTGCCCGGCAGGATCATTCACCCCTCCACTTT. Residues: CSARQDHSPLHF.

This clonotype occurred many times. The chain is built from TRBV20-1 and TRBJ2-3, with 8 bases matching TRBD2. The junction had 20 bases not matched to a gene; V was cut back by 1 base and J by 5 bases. The CDR3 runs to 19 residues. CDR1 is DFQATT, CDR2 SNEGSKA, per germline (reference sequence). CDR3 nucleotides: TGCAGTGCTAGAGTAGATCGGAGTTACGAGCGGGAGTGGCAAGATACGCAGTATTTT. This encodes CSARVDRSYEREWQDTQYF.

This clonotype occurred many times. The CDR3 DNA follows: TGTGCCAGCAGCGGGGGATCAGCCTATGGCTACACCTTC. As protein: CASSGGSAYGYTF. The chain uses TRBV12-3 or TRBV12-4 and TRBJ1-2, with D possibly being TRBD1 (5 bases). With 6 bases removed from V and 4 bases from J, the gap between germline ends came to 12 bases. The CDR3 has 13 residues.

The table lists this clonotype with a few counts. The rearrangement uses TRBV12-3 or TRBV12-4 and TRBJ1-6, with 7 bases lining up with TRBD1. The CDR3 extends over 14 amino acids. The junction had 4 bases not matched to a gene; V was cut back by 7 bases and J by 4 bases. CDR3 sequence (DNA): TGTGCCAGCAAATTGGGACAGTATAATTCACCCCTCCACTTT. It specifies CASKLGQYNSPLHF.

The CDR3 region has the DNA TGTGCCAGCAGCTTAGTGTTAGCGGGAGCGGATACGCAGTATTTT. This translates into CASSLVLAGADTQYF. This chain joins TRBV7-9 and TRBJ2-3, with 9 bases that match TRBD2. The CDR3 is made up of 15 amino acids. V was clipped by 1 base and J by 6 bases; unmatched bases: 5. The germline V gene has CDR1 SEHNR and CDR2 FQNEAQ (reference sequence). The variable domain in full, completed from reference TRBV7-9 and TRBJ2-3, reads DTGVSQNPRHKITKRGQNVTFRCDPISEHNRLYWYRQTLGQGPEFLTYFQNEAQLEKSRLLSDRFSAERPKGSFSTLEIQRTEQGDSAMYLCASSLVLAGADTQYFGPGTRLTVL.

This clonotype has ten or more counts. CDR3 nucleotides: TGTGCCAGCAGTTTTCTGGATTTTGGGGAGACCCAGTACTTC. This gives the protein CASSFLDFGETQYF. The chain recombines TRBV12-3 or TRBV12-4 with TRBJ2-5; the D is unclear. The length of the CDR3 is 14 residues. The ends were cut back, 3 bases at V and 5 bases at J, with 13 bases in the middle.

This clonotype has ten or more counts. This chain joins TRBV5-5 and TRBJ2-3; D unclear. The CDR3 is 15 residues long. The V gene lost 5 bases and the J gene lost 0 bases, with 13 bases spanning the gap. Germline V CDR1 and CDR2: SGHKS, YYEKEE (reference sequence). The chain's CDR3 is CASRERSASTDTQYF. CDR3 sequence (DNA): TGTGCCAGCAGGGAAAGAAGCGCCAGCACAGATACGCAGTATTTT.

The rearrangement uses TRBV10-3 and TRBJ1-5, with D unresolved. The germline CDR1 and CDR2 sequences are ENHRY and SYGVKD. The CDR3 runs 16 residues. Trimming shortened V by 2 bases and J by 5 bases, and 16 bases separated the two germline ends. As DNA, the CDR3 is TGTGCCATCAGTGAGACCGGGCCTCCGGGAGATCAGCCCCAGCATTTT. It encodes CAISETGPPGDQPQHF.

The sample holds many counts of this clonotype. This CDR3 reads CASSFELAGVETQYF. The CDR3 DNA reads as TGTGCCAGCAGTTTTGAGCTAGCGGGAGTGGAGACCCAGTACTTC. The chain combines TRBV28 with TRBJ2-5; 10 bases agree with TRBD2. The CDR3 is 15 amino acids. V trimming: 3 bases; J trimming: 5 bases; junction bases outside the gene matches: 6. Germline V gene sequence: CDR1 MDHEN, CDR2 SYDVKM.

This clonotype was counted between two and nine times. The chain is built from TRBV9 and TRBJ1-1; D not certain. Trimming cost V 0 bases and J 1 base, with 10 bases left between them. Germline V gene sequence: CDR1 SGDLS, CDR2 YYNGEE. This CDR3 region has 15 residues. CDR3 protein: CASSVEGNENTEAFF. CDR3 sequence (DNA): TGTGCCAGCAGCGTAGAAGGGAATGAGAACACTGAAGCTTTCTTT.

The chain links TRBV29-1 to TRBJ2-5, with a tentative D call TRBD2 (5 bases). This CDR3 comprises 14 residues. Germline assignment: CDR1 SQVTM and CDR2 ANQGSEA. V dropped 5 bases and J dropped 2 bases, with 15 bases sitting between them. CDR3 region: CSVCVVRAQETQYF. In nucleotides, the CDR3 is TGCAGCGTTTGTGTGGTGAGGGCTCAAGAGACCCAGTACTTC. The full variable domain, with the rest looked up from reference TRBV29-1 and TRBJ2-5, is SAVISQKPSRDICQRGTSLTIQCQVDSQVTMMFWYRQQPGQSLTLIATANQGSEATYESGFVIDKFPISRPNLTFSTLTVSNMSPEDSSIYLCSVCVVRAQETQYFGPGTRLLVL.

This clonotype came up a few times. The J gene is TRBJ2-3, the V gene TRBV7-4; maybe TRBD2 (6 bases). The ends were cut back, 6 bases at V and 2 bases at J, with 24 bases in the middle. This CDR3 is 18 amino acids long. The germline V gene encodes CDR1 SGHVT and CDR2 SQSDAQ. As DNA, the CDR3 is TGTGCCAGCAGGGCAGTCTGTGAACGGACTATCACCACAGATACGCAGTATTTT. This encodes CASRAVCERTITTDTQYF.